The clone carrying this T cell receptor beta chain appeared a few times. Its antigen is not known. The PCR contained 60 Vbeta and 13 Jbeta primers. Measured with immunoSEQ multiplex PCR; TCRdb has only the in-frame clones, and not every one. Of fewer than 200,000 clones in the sample, 80% were seen once. This sample was included in a study of cytomegalovirus exposure and HLA in healthy donors. The germline CDR1 and CDR2 sequences are SGHTA and FQGNSA. Trimming pared 4 bases from V and 2 bases from J, leaving 14 bases between. This CDR3 has 15 amino acids. Points from the study as a whole: In a later analysis, TCR association rates varied by HLA locus: DRB1 most, HLA-C fewest.

The V and J genes are TRBV7-2 and TRBJ1-2; perhaps TRBD1 as D (5 bases). Sequencing was carried out using PBMCs. This clonotype was sampled from a man in his thirties or forties in good health and CMV-seronegative. The DNA of the CDR3 is TGTGCCAGCAGCTCCTCTAATGCAGGGAACTATGGCTACACCTTC. Amino acids: CASSSSNAGNYGYTF.